This T cell receptor beta chain was observed in a study of human T cells and chemical hapten exposure (dated by TCRdb to about 2021). Some background on the complete study: For sensitization, 2% DPC in acetone was applied to a roughly 2 cm by roughly 2 cm area of upper inner arm skin. Patients additionally received weekly therapeutic DPC doses to the scalp throughout the approximately 25-week study period. Patch testing was performed on the upper back with Finn chambers containing 0.01% DPC, and the patch tests were scored after 6 days according to International Contact Dermatitis Research Group standards. Alopecia areata with under or over 50% scalp involvement, alopecia totalis and alopecia universalis were represented in the patient cohort, which was mostly female. Libraries were pooled for sequencing, and variation in per-sample TCR yields was attributed mainly to small differences in library volumes within the pool. The study tracked peripheral blood TCR repertoire changes in vivo during primary and secondary sensitization to the hapten diphenylcyclopropenone (DPC) in alopecia patients. Blood samples were taken from patients before sensitization (week 0) and at 2, 6 and about 24 weeks after DPC sensitization. Blood for TCR sequencing was provided by twenty-nine alopecia patients at one to four time points (pre-sensitization, 2, 6 and 24 weeks). Results the study describes overall, beyond this receptor: After repeated subsampling, changes were observed in the strength of the expansion versus patch-test correlation and in the threshold at which the correlation became significant. A positive correlation was found between the number of PT1 expanded TCRs and patch test score, with significance reached at thresholds 8, 16 and 32 but not 4. No change with DPC sensitization was found in the number of TCRs above 1 in 1000 frequency, and no evidence of global repertoire structure alterations was found. Compared with pre-sensitization or healthy control sets, expanded TCRs formed significantly more large CDR3 similarity clusters, which is consistent with antigen-driven responses. Alopecia, a presumed autoimmune disease, was present in all patients, so the immune response of the patients might differ from that of healthy individuals.

According to the study, the label for this sample's time point signals: pre-sensitization, week 0. Per the publication, the treatment or condition label means: therapeutic diphenylcyclopropenone sensitization with weekly scalp DPC. Blood at each patch-test visit was drawn before the patch test was applied. Eligible patients were aged 18 to 70, diagnosed with alopecia, deemed suitable for DPC therapy, and excluded if pregnant. Total RNA was extracted from unfractionated whole blood collected in Tempus Blood RNA tubes. This clonotype came up many times. The antigen it binds to is not known. Per-base qualities were not stored, and no clone one base away is much larger. The trim is 11 bases for V and 0 bases for J, with a gap of 13 bases between the germline ends. CDR1 is given as SNHLY and CDR2 as FYNNEI, both from the germline V gene. Inclusive of the bounding cysteine and phenylalanine, the CDR3 is 13 residues long. CDR3 DNA only is kept here, 39 bases in frame from base 1.

The library was prepared using RACE. The reads were generated on a NextSeq 500. During library preparation, unique molecular identifiers were attached to individual cDNA molecules so that TCRs could be counted in a quantitative, reproducible way. Both TCR alpha and TCR beta chains were sequenced from each blood RNA sample. On the authors' methods: Samples had a median of 95,638 TCRs, with a range from roughly 23,224 to 700,000. V, J and CDR3 annotation of the TCR reads was performed with the Decombinator software suite. For PS versus PT1 abundance plots, all samples were subsampled to the same number of TCRs (28,000). TCRs were defined as expanded if absent before sensitization and observed at least eight times at the 2-week time point. TCRdb cleaned the public reads at Q25 with fastp, built clones with MiXCR and kept in-frame beta chains. Entries are consolidated by CDR3 protein sequence, retaining the most common genes and DNA. These V and J calls originate from TCRdb's pipeline instead of the authors' own analysis. This sample has around 300,000 distinct CDR3 sequences in its table, and about 5% of those were observed once. Clones ranked in the top ten supply about 7.7% of the sample.

Sequencing was performed on whole blood, taken in connection with sensitization to the hapten diphenylcyclopropenone (DPC). The clonotype comes from a woman aged 18-29 years with alopecia areata. Some clones in this sample may be carry-over from other donors' samples. The sequence joins TRBV2 to TRBJ1-1; matching of 5 bases hints at TRBD1 as the D gene. DNA sequence: TGTGCCGGGTCGGAGGGGTTGAACACTGAAGCTTTCTTT. Translated, this is CAGSEGLNTEAFF.